The rows below give T cell receptor beta chains drawn from one sample of a study of cytomegalovirus exposure and HLA in healthy donors. This table comes from immunoSEQ multiplex PCR, and its TCRdb copy is limited to in-frame clones, with some not included. The repertoire consists of a few hundred thousand clones, with roughly 90% occurring once and the leading ten covering 0.37%. Sequencing was done on a sample of PBMCs. All receptors come from a woman under 30 in good health and CMV-seronegative. Each CDR3 is given with its conserved first and last residue. D genes are given only for firm matches. Some rows have no size entry. The others give once, few or many, or a class for an expanded clone.

d_gene: .; abundance: .; j_gene: TRBJ1-3; v_gene: TRBV5-4; CDR3aa: CASNLGNTIYF; CDR3nt: TGTGCCAGCAATCTTGGAAACACCATATATTTT
d_gene: TRBD2; abundance: .; j_gene: TRBJ2-7; v_gene: TRBV20-1; CDR3aa: CSAAGVYEQYF; CDR3nt: TGCAGTGCGGCGGGGGTCTACGAGCAGTACTTC
d_gene: .; abundance: .; j_gene: TRBJ2-2; v_gene: TRBV5-1; CDR3aa: CASSLVGFRQMNTGELFF; CDR3nt: TGCGCCAGCAGCTTGGTGGGTTTCCGACAGATGAACACCGGGGAGCTGTTTTTT
d_gene: .; abundance: once; j_gene: TRBJ1-1; v_gene: TRBV7-5; CDR3aa: CARSSHPQGYDTEAFF; CDR3nt: TGTGCCAGAAGCTCCCATCCTCAGGGGTATGACACTGAAGCTTTCTTT
d_gene: TRBD2; abundance: few; j_gene: TRBJ2-2; v_gene: TRBV9; CDR3aa: CASSVVGLAGGFTGELFF; CDR3nt: TGTGCCAGCAGCGTAGTTGGGCTAGCGGGGGGCTTCACCGGGGAGCTGTTTTTT
d_gene: TRBD2; abundance: .; j_gene: TRBJ2-3; v_gene: TRBV4-3; CDR3aa: CASSQELAGAADTQYF; CDR3nt: TGCGCCAGCAGCCAGGAACTAGCGGGGGCGGCAGATACGCAGTATTTT
d_gene: TRBD1; abundance: .; j_gene: TRBJ1-5; v_gene: TRBV19; CDR3aa: CASSTTGGAGNQPQHF; CDR3nt: TGTGCCAGTAGTACAACAGGGGGCGCGGGCAATCAGCCCCAGCATTTT
d_gene: TRBD1; abundance: .; j_gene: TRBJ2-3; v_gene: TRBV4-2; CDR3aa: CASSQDNRGFTDTQYF; CDR3nt: TGTGCCAGCAGCCAAGATAACAGGGGCTTCACAGATACGCAGTATTTT
d_gene: .; abundance: once; j_gene: TRBJ1-4; v_gene: TRBV28; CDR3aa: CASRYRSGGTNEKLFF; CDR3nt: TGTGCCAGCAGATATCGGTCGGGGGGTACGAATGAAAAACTGTTTTTT
d_gene: TRBD1; abundance: .; j_gene: TRBJ1-3; v_gene: TRBV6-1; CDR3aa: CASSEGQGPGNTIYF; CDR3nt: TGTGCCAGCAGTGAGGGACAGGGTCCAGGAAACACCATATATTTT
d_gene: TRBD1; abundance: few; j_gene: TRBJ1-2; v_gene: TRBV28; CDR3aa: CASSLSAGQDGGYTF; CDR3nt: TGTGCCAGCAGTTTATCCGCGGGACAGGATGGGGGCTACACCTTC
d_gene: TRBD1; abundance: .; j_gene: TRBJ1-2; v_gene: TRBV4-1; CDR3aa: CASRSTRTGEDGYTF; CDR3nt: TGCGCCAGCAGGAGTACCAGGACAGGGGAGGATGGCTACACCTTC
d_gene: TRBD1; abundance: once; j_gene: TRBJ2-3; v_gene: TRBV4-3; CDR3aa: CASSLDDRGRSTDTQYF; CDR3nt: TGCGCCAGCAGCCTAGACGACAGGGGGAGGTCCACAGATACGCAGTATTTT
d_gene: .; abundance: .; j_gene: TRBJ1-2; v_gene: TRBV5-8; CDR3aa: CASSFRGYTF; CDR3nt: TGTGCCAGCAGCTTTCGTGGCTACACCTTC
d_gene: .; abundance: .; j_gene: TRBJ1-1; v_gene: TRBV29-1; CDR3aa: CSVTRTGGFEAFF; CDR3nt: TGCAGCGTCACCAGGACCGGGGGGTTTGAAGCTTTCTTT
d_gene: TRBD1; abundance: .; j_gene: TRBJ2-1; v_gene: TRBV15; CDR3aa: CATSLQGRNEQFF; CDR3nt: TGTGCCACCAGCCTACAGGGGCGAAATGAGCAGTTCTTC
d_gene: .; abundance: .; j_gene: TRBJ1-4; v_gene: TRBV6-5; CDR3aa: CASSYTGPGADEKLFF; CDR3nt: TGTGCCAGCAGTTATACGGGGCCGGGAGCGGATGAAAAACTGTTTTTT